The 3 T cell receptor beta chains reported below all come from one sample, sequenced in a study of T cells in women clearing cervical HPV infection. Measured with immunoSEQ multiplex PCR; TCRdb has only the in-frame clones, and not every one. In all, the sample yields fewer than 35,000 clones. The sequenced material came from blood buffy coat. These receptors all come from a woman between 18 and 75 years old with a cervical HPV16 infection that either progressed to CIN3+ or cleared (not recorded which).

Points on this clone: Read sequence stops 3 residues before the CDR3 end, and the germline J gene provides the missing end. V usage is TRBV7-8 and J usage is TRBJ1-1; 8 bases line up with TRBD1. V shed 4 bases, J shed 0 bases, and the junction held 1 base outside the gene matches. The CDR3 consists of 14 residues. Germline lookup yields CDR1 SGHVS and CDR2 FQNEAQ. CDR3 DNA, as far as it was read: TGTGCCAGCAGCTCGGACAGGGTGAACACTGAA. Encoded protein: CASSSDRVNTE. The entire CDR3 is CASSSDRVNTEAFF. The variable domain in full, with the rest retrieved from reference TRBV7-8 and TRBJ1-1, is GAGVSQSPRYKVAKRGQDVALRCDPISGHVSLFWYQQALGQGPEFLTYFQNEAQLDKSGLPSDRFFAERPEGSVSTLKIQRTQQEDSAVYLCASSSDRVNTEAFFGQGTRLTVV.

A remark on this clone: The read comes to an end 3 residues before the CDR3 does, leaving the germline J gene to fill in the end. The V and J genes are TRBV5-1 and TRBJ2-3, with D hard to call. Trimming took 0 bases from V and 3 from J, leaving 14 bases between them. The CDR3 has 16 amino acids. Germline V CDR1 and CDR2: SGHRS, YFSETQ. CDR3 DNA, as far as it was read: TGCGCCAGCAGCTTGGCCCCGGGTTCTCGGACAGATACG. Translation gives CASSLAPGSRTDT. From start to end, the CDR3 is CASSLAPGSRTDTQYF.

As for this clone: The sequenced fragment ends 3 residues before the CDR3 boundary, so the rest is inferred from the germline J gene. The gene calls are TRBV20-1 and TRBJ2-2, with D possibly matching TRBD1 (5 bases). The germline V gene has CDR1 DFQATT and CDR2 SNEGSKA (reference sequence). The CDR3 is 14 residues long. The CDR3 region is CSVLGDSGANVLFF. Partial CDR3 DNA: TGCAGTGTCTTAGGAGACTCTGGGGCCAACGTG.